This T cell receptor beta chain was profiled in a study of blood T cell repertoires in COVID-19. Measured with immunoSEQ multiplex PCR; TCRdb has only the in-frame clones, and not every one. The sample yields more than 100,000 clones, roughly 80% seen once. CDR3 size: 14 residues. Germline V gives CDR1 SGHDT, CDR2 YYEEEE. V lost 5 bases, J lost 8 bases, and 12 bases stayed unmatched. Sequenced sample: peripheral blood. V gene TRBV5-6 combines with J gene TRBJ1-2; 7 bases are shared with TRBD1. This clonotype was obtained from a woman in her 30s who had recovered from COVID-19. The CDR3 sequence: CASRSTGLGEGYTF. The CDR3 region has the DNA TGTGCCAGCAGATCGACAGGGCTTGGAGAGGGCTACACCTTC.